The TCR beta chain described here comes from a study of monozygotic twins with inflammatory bowel disease. Study-wide points: Those with IBD had lower TCRbeta diversity (inverse Simpson) than their healthy co-twins did.

Collection yielded 2.5 to 3 ml of blood per donor. Samples each yielded cDNA through eight separate reactions. After re-calling the 5' RACE reads, TCRdb lists one entry per CDR3 protein, DNA absent. Its table records 200,000 to 250,000 distinct CDR3 sequences. In germline, CDR1 is DFQATT, CDR2 SNEGSKA (reference sequence). The CDR3 length is 16 residues. With regard to this clonotype: What it binds is unknown.

Sequenced material: blood. This receptor was obtained from a human donor with ulcerative colitis or Crohn's disease, or a healthy co-twin of an affected twin (not recorded which). The V and J genes are TRBV20-1 and TRBJ2-7; TCRdb's D call of TRBD2 is untestable without DNA. The CDR3 reads CSAREFAGLAGDEQYF.